This is a list of T cell receptor beta chains from one sample in a study of PD-L1 blockade in urothelial cancer. The table came from immunoSEQ multiplex PCR; TCRdb's copy has only in-frame clones and leaves some out. Of about 43,000 clones in the sample, roughly four fifths were seen once. The sequencing used PBMCs, collected around atezolizumab (anti-PD-L1) treatment. All receptors derive from a man in his 60s with urothelial cancer. Both conserved end residues are part of each CDR3. A D gene is named only where the DNA matches it firmly. A row's size may be missing; if present it is once, few, many or a size class.

TRBJ2-7 TRBV11-2 . . CASSTDSSRYEQYF TGTGCCAGCAGCACGGACAGTTCCCGCTACGAGCAGTACTTC
TRBJ2-7 TRBV4-1 TRBD1 . CASSPEQGDAYEQYF TGCGCCAGCAGCCCCGAACAGGGGGATGCCTACGAGCAGTACTTC
TRBJ2-2 TRBV27 . . CASSVSGLGELFF TGTGCCAGCAGTGTATCGGGACTCGGGGAGCTGTTTTTT
TRBJ1-2 TRBV28 TRBD1 few CASSPTGDNYGYTF TGTGCCAGCAGTCCCACAGGGGATAACTATGGCTACACCTTC
TRBJ1-2 TRBV6-6 TRBD1 . CASTDTWTGGAGGYTF TGTGCCAGCACCGACACCTGGACAGGGGGCGCAGGTGGCTACACCTTC
TRBJ1-2 TRBV5-5 . . CASSLEVRAYGYTF TGTGCCAGCAGCTTGGAGGTCAGGGCCTATGGCTACACCTTC
TRBJ1-1 TRBV30 . . CAWTMGGNTEAFF TGTGCCTGGACTATGGGGGGGAACACTGAAGCTTTCTTT
TRBJ2-2 TRBV15 . . CATSRDPGDTGELFF TGTGCCACCAGCAGAGATCCCGGGGACACCGGGGAGCTGTTTTTT
TRBJ2-1 TRBV7-2 TRBD1 . CASSSRTGNNEQFF TGTGCCAGCAGCTCAAGGACAGGGAACAATGAGCAGTTCTTC
TRBJ2-2 TRBV9 TRBD1 . CASSVVALQGANTGELFF TGTGCCAGCAGCGTAGTAGCCCTGCAGGGGGCGAACACCGGGGAGCTGTTTTTT
TRBJ2-4 TRBV4-2 . . CASSRGTLAKNIQYF TGTGCCAGCAGCCGAGGGACATTAGCCAAAAACATTCAGTACTTC
TRBJ2-2 TRBV28 TRBD2 . CASSLAGGRAGELFF TGTGCCAGCAGCTTAGCGGGGGGGCGGGCCGGGGAGCTGTTTTTT
TRBJ1-5 TRBV19 TRBD1 . CASTPTGGSLPNQPQHF TGTGCCAGTACCCCGACAGGGGGCTCTCTCCCGAATCAGCCCCAGCATTTT
TRBJ1-2 TRBV6-5 . . CASSDGINYGYTF TGTGCCAGCAGTGACGGGATAAACTATGGCTACACCTTC
TRBJ1-6 TRBV5-6 TRBD1 few CASTATGANNSPLHF TGTGCCAGCACCGCGACAGGGGCCAATAATTCACCCCTCCACTTT
TRBJ2-2 TRBV2 . . CASSGMGSTGELFF TGTGCCAGCAGTGGGATGGGGAGCACCGGGGAGCTGTTTTTT
TRBJ2-7 TRBV5-1 . . CASSESTGSYEQYF TGCGCCAGCAGCGAATCGACAGGCTCCTACGAGCAGTACTTC
TRBJ1-5 TRBV28 . . CASSSTDSNQPQHF TGTGCCAGCAGTTCGACAGATAGCAATCAGCCCCAGCATTTT
TRBJ2-1 TRBV4-1 TRBD2 once CASSHSGGPDNEQFF TGCGCCAGCAGCCATTCGGGGGGGCCTGACAATGAGCAGTTCTTC
TRBJ2-3 TRBV9 TRBD2 . CASSYGLAGGLGDTQYF TGTGCCAGCAGCTACGGACTAGCGGGGGGGCTGGGAGATACGCAGTATTTT
TRBJ1-5 TRBV28 . few CASSSDQPQHF TGTGCCAGCAGTTCTGATCAGCCCCAGCATTTT
TRBJ1-4 TRBV6-1 . . CASRESGPEKLFF TGTGCCAGCAGAGAATCAGGTCCTGAAAAACTGTTTTTT
TRBJ2-3 TRBV6-1 . . CASSRAGNTQYF TGTGCCAGCAGTAGGGCGGGGAATACGCAGTATTTT
TRBJ2-2 TRBV19 . . CASRVEFLGRGVTGELFF TGTGCCAGTCGCGTGGAATTTCTCGGCAGGGGAGTCACCGGGGAGCTGTTTTTT
TRBJ2-7 TRBV15 TRBD1 . CATSTGLQGAPQYF TGTGCCACCAGCACCGGTTTACAGGGGGCGCCGCAGTACTTC
TRBJ2-3 TRBV5-1 . . CASSLISGYTDTQYF TGCGCCAGCAGCTTAATCAGCGGATACACAGATACGCAGTATTTT
TRBJ2-5 TRBV5-1 . once CASSSRGVLETQYF TGCGCCAGCAGCTCCAGGGGTGTTTTGGAGACCCAGTACTTC
TRBJ2-1 TRBV18 . . CASSPPDSLQDEQFF TGTGCCAGCTCACCACCGGATTCTTTGCAGGATGAGCAGTTCTTC
TRBJ2-7 TRBV7-2 TRBD2 . CASSPSGGSGGPYEQYF TGTGCCAGCAGCCCCAGCGGAGGAAGCGGGGGGCCCTACGAGCAGTACTTC
TRBJ2-7 TRBV5-5 . once CASSRGGTVSSYEQYF TGTGCCAGCAGCCGAGGGGGGACAGTGAGCTCCTACGAGCAGTACTTC
TRBJ1-2 TRBV6-6 . . CASRTPIGHYGYTF TGTGCCAGCAGAACCCCCATCGGTCACTATGGCTACACCTTC
TRBJ2-5 TRBV9 TRBD2 once CASSARGVVETQYF TGTGCCAGCAGCGCGCGGGGGGTAGTGGAGACCCAGTACTTC
TRBJ1-1 TRBV18 TRBD1 . CASSPGTGVNTEAFF TGTGCCAGCTCACCGGGGACAGGGGTGAACACTGAAGCTTTCTTT
TRBJ1-5 TRBV7-8 . . CASSLARNVSPQHF TGTGCCAGCAGCTTAGCCCGAAACGTAAGCCCCCAGCATTTT
TRBJ1-5 TRBV28 . . CASSLDQPQHF TGTGCCAGCAGTCTTGATCAGCCCCAGCATTTT
TRBJ2-2 TRBV11-2 TRBD1 . CASSSRQGTNTGELFF TGTGCCAGCAGTTCCCGACAGGGAACGAACACCGGGGAGCTGTTTTTT
TRBJ2-2 TRBV7-9 TRBD1 . CASSLPRDRGPGELFF TGTGCCAGCAGCCTCCCCCGGGACAGGGGACCTGGGGAGCTGTTTTTT
TRBJ1-4 TRBV6-1 . . CASSEASGLGNEKLFF TGTGCCAGCAGTGAAGCATCAGGTCTCGGTAATGAAAAACTGTTTTTT
TRBJ2-3 TRBV5-1 TRBD2 . CASSLAGTSTDTQYF TGCGCCAGCAGCTTGGCCGGGACTAGCACGGATACGCAGTATTTT
TRBJ2-1 TRBV7-8 . . CASSLGGISGAYNEQFF TGTGCCAGCAGCTTAGGAGGGATCTCGGGGGCCTACAATGAGCAGTTCTTC